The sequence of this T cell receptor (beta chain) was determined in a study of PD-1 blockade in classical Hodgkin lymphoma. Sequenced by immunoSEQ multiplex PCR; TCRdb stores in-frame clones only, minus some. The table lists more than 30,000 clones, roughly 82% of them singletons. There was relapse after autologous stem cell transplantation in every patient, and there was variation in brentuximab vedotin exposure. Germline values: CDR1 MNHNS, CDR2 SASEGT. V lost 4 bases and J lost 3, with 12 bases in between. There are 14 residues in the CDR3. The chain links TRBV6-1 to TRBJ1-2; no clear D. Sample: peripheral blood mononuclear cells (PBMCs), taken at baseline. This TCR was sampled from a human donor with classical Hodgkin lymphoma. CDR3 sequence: CASSAGNRDYGYTF. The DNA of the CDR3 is TGTGCCAGCAGTGCCGGGAACCGTGACTATGGCTACACCTTC.